This entry describes one TCR beta chain. Its specificity is not known. Each CDR3 protein gets one entry after TCRdb re-called the 5' RACE reads with MiXCR. The sample has under 950,000 distinct CDR3 sequences; under 20% are singletons. These data come from a study of CD8 T cells in ankylosing spondylitis. Regarding the study as a whole: A motif of fewer than ten highly homologous TCR beta variants was seen as apparently characteristic of ankylosing spondylitis blood.

This CDR3 is 15 amino acids long. Germline CDR1 LNHNV, CDR2 YYDKDF (reference sequence). V gave up 8 bases and J gave up 7 bases; unmatched junction bases: 12. Sequenced: blood, either unsorted or a sorted T cell fraction (not recorded which). The chain couples TRBV15 to TRBJ1-5; 9 bases map to TRBD1. This TCR was recovered from a male donor with ankylosing spondylitis. CDR3 coding DNA: TGTGCCACCCGTCCCGGGACAGGGTCCGGGCAGCCCCAGCATTTT. It encodes CATRPGTGSGQPQHF.